This T cell receptor (beta chain) comes out of a study of OX40 agonist ivuxolimab in advanced cancers. Study-level points and caveats: On average, CD8+ T cells had more expanded clones than CD4+.

Details on this clone: Antigen: not known.

V lost 0 bases and J 6 bases, leaving 8 bases between the germline ends. The CDR3 contains 14 residues. Germline CDR1 is LNHNV and CDR2 is YYDKDF (reference sequence). Repertoires were generated with immunoSEQ multiplex PCR, while TCRdb's copy carries only in-frame clones and drops some. The table records about 63,000 clones, 90% to 95% of them present only once. V is TRBV15 and J is TRBJ1-4; D not resolved. Sequenced material: CD4+ or CD8+ T cells sorted from blood, taken in a trial of the OX40 agonist ivuxolimab. The sequence was obtained from an adult with an advanced solid tumor such as melanoma, head and neck, liver or kidney cancer. This chain's CDR3 is CATSREGPDEKLFF. CDR3 nucleotide sequence: TGTGCCACCAGCAGAGAAGGACCGGATGAAAAACTGTTTTTT.